The rows below give T cell receptor beta chains drawn from one sample of a study of shared clonotypes between healthy human individuals. The repertoire was sequenced with immunoSEQ multiplex PCR; TCRdb's copy has only in-frame clones and lacks some. The sample comprises more than 850,000 clones, around three quarters of which are singletons, and under 0.6% rests with the top ten. Input material: memory CD4+ T cells from PBMCs. These receptors were obtained from a man aged 18 to 29 in good health. Some clones in this sample may be carry-over from other donors' samples. CDR3s include the opening cysteine and the closing phenylalanine or tryptophan. The D gene is left open where the match is weak. The size field is filled for only some rows; it gives once, few, many or a size class.

>once|TRBJ2-7|TRBV28|NA
CASSLYGTVSYEQYF
TGTGCCAGCAGTTTATATGGGACGGTCTCCTACGAGCAGTACTTC
>NA|TRBJ2-3|TRBV5-4|TRBD2
CASSLALGLAGVDTQYF
TGTGCCAGCAGCTTGGCCTTGGGACTAGCGGGAGTAGATACGCAGTATTTT
>NA|TRBJ2-1|TRBV5-1|TRBD2
CASSIGLAGGPATHNEQFF
TGCGCCAGCAGCATTGGACTAGCGGGAGGACCCGCGACCCACAATGAGCAGTTCTTC
>once|TRBJ2-1|TRBV5-4|NA
CASSPSGGSTLYNEQFF
TGTGCCAGCAGCCCGAGTGGGGGGTCTACTCTCTACAATGAGCAGTTCTTC
>NA|TRBJ2-5|TRBV5-4|TRBD2
CASSREASGSTSQETQYF
TGTGCCAGCAGCCGGGAGGCTAGCGGGAGCACAAGCCAAGAGACCCAGTACTTC
>few|TRBJ1-2|TRBV5-1|NA
CASSKEVGVAEYTF
TGCGCCAGCAGCAAGGAAGTAGGGGTGGCGGAGTACACCTTC
>NA|TRBJ1-1|TRBV6-5|TRBD1
CASSYSNRGGTEAFF
TGTGCCAGCAGTTACTCGAACAGGGGAGGGACTGAAGCTTTCTTT
>NA|TRBJ1-1|TRBV4-3|NA
CASSHRDREAFF
TGCGCCAGCAGCCACAGGGACCGTGAAGCTTTCTTT
>NA|TRBJ1-1|TRBV7-9|NA
CASSLGGRTSTEAFF
TGTGCCAGCAGCTTAGGGGGCAGGACGAGCACTGAAGCTTTCTTT
>few|TRBJ2-2|TRBV4-3|TRBD2
CASTLGTSGAGELFF
TGCGCCAGCACCCTCGGGACTAGTGGCGCCGGGGAGCTGTTTTTT
>NA|TRBJ1-1|TRBV30|NA
CAWNLPGGSVGTEAFF
TGTGCCTGGAACCTACCCGGGGGGTCGGTCGGGACTGAAGCTTTCTTT
>NA|TRBJ2-3|TRBV4-2|NA
CASSQGTPAFDTQYF
TGTGCCAGCAGCCAAGGGACTCCCGCCTTTGATACGCAGTATTTT